These T cell receptor beta chains were read from a single sample in a study of blood T cell repertoires in COVID-19. Assay used: immunoSEQ multiplex PCR; TCRdb lists only in-frame clones, some missing. Among approximately 280,000 clones listed, around 90% were seen once. Material: PBMCs or T cells enriched from blood (not recorded which). These receptors were collected from a woman aged 18-29 years with acute COVID-19. CDR3s leave out the opening cysteine and the closing phenylalanine or tryptophan.

v_gene	j_gene	CDR3aa
TRBV12-3/TRBV12-4	TRBJ2-1	ASSLAGEFEQF
TRBV27	TRBJ1-4	ASSERAATNEKLF
TRBV5-1	TRBJ1-1	ASSSTGLGQGFGVNTEAF
TRBV27	TRBJ2-1	ASSYDRDIYNEQF
TRBV20-1	TRBJ2-7	STSGTYEQY
TRBV2	TRBJ1-1	ASSDLWAGGNTEAF
TRBV6-5	TRBJ2-7	ATRQSGQYEQY
TRBV5-4	TRBJ2-5	ASRNVRQTQETQY
TRBV5-4	TRBJ1-2	ASRRGGSYT
TRBV27	TRBJ1-2	ASLRMGKGQAIRSNYGYT
TRBV5-1	TRBJ2-1	ASRVSGNYNEQF
TRBV4-1	TRBJ2-7	ASRRGQGSSYEQY
TRBV5-1	TRBJ2-2	ASSRAPGVTGELF
TRBV18	TRBJ2-7	ASSPDTYEQY
TRBV5-1	TRBJ1-5	ASSLVSGVNQPQH
TRBV5-5	TRBJ2-1	ASSETPGNEQF
TRBV30	TRBJ2-7	AWSVPDSRYYEQY
TRBV27	TRBJ2-1	ASSSIERTSGNEQF
TRBV30	TRBJ2-5	AWSVYPRTGILGLGAETQY
TRBV2	TRBJ2-7	ASKRLGTNYEQY
TRBV6-2/TRBV6-3	TRBJ2-1	ASSSGTSGRAGYNEQF
TRBV18	TRBJ2-7	ASSPNRVGVHEQY
TRBV21-1	TRBJ2-3	ASSGHHFPTDTQY
TRBV10-3	TRBJ1-1	AISEPGLGRGRFADTEAF
TRBV30	TRBJ1-2	ACNARGLNYGYT
TRBV4-1	TRBJ1-5	ASSQAHRDGSNQPQH